A single sample is the source of the 11 T cell receptor beta chains below, sequenced in a study of blood T cells in healthy people across ages. For the second PCR, which ran for roughly 6 to 11 cycles, a sample-barcoded 5' primer and a J-beta primer mix were used. Each CDR3 protein gets one entry after TCRdb re-called the 5' RACE reads with MiXCR. This table has 800,000 to 900,000 distinct CDR3 sequences, around two thirds appearing once. Input material: blood. The receptors originated from a man aged 25-45 years in good health.

The V call is TRBV7-2, the J call TRBJ2-1; 8 positions match TRBD2. This CDR3 has 17 amino acids. Germline V lookup: CDR1 SGHTA, CDR2 FQGNSA. Trimming cost V 0 bases and J 12 bases; bases outside gene matches: 16. CDR3 residues: CASSLASTGTSRYRQFF. DNA of the CDR3: TGTGCCAGCAGCTTAGCGTCAACCGGGACTAGTAGATATCGGCAGTTCTTC.

J is TRBJ2-3 and V is TRBV24-1; the D gene is possibly TRBD1 (6 bases). Per the germline V gene, CDR1 is KGHDR and CDR2 is SFDVKD. Trimming pared 4 bases from V and 0 bases from J, leaving 10 bases between. The CDR3 consists of 15 residues. The CDR3 is CATSDPGASTDTQYF. As DNA, the CDR3 is TGTGCCACCAGTGACCCAGGGGCTAGCACAGATACGCAGTATTTT.

The CDR3 spells CASSWGPMGEQYF. As DNA, the CDR3 is TGTGCCAGCAGTTGGGGACCCATGGGAGAGCAGTACTTC. V and J are TRBV27 and TRBJ2-4, with D perhaps being TRBD1 or TRBD2 (5 bases each). This CDR3 has 13 amino acids. V lost 4 bases and J lost 13, with 17 bases in between. Germline loops: CDR1 MNHEY, CDR2 SMNVEV (reference sequence).

This clonotype was seen only a few times. The chain joins TRBV6-5 to TRBJ1-2; the D is unclear. Germline assignment: CDR1 MNHEY and CDR2 SVGAGI. V shed 3 bases and J shed 12 bases, with 23 bases lying between them. The CDR3 loop spans 15 amino acids. The CDR3 protein is CASSYRGHGLSSDTF. CDR3 nucleotides: TGTGCCAGCAGTTATCGTGGGCACGGGCTATCATCTGACACCTTC.

The chain links TRBV2 to TRBJ2-2; 10 bases align to TRBD1. The germline gives CDR1 SNHLY, CDR2 FYNNEI. Trimming cost V 2 bases and J 4 bases; bases outside gene matches: 7. This CDR3 has 17 residues. This chain's CDR3 is CASSEQGQGTGTGELFF. DNA of the CDR3: TGTGCCAGCAGTGAACAGGGACAGGGGACCGGCACCGGGGAGCTGTTTTTT. The variable domain in full, with the rest retrieved from reference TRBV2 and TRBJ2-2, is EPEVTQTPSHQVTQMGQEVILRCVPISNHLYFYWYRQILGQKVEFLVSFYNNEISEKSEIFDDQFSVERPDGSNFTLKIRSTKLEDSAMYFCASSEQGQGTGTGELFFGEGSRLTVL.

This chain connects TRBV12-3 or TRBV12-4 to TRBJ1-2; D is perhaps TRBD1 (5 bases). V was shortened by 8 bases and J by 3 bases, with 13 bases between the two germline ends. This CDR3 comprises 13 residues. The CDR3 nucleotides are TGTGCCAGCCGAAATCAGGGAGACTATGGCTACACCTTC. Protein product: CASRNQGDYGYTF.

In its sample, this clonotype was seen a few times. The rearrangement joins TRBV12-3 or TRBV12-4 to TRBJ1-4; D might be TRBD1 (6 bases). This CDR3 is built from 14 residues. V was cut by 5 bases and J by 5 bases, with 12 bases left in between. The chain's CDR3 is CASSPDRPNEKLFF. Here the CDR3 DNA reads TGTGCCAGCAGTCCGGACAGACCGAATGAAAAACTGTTTTTT.

Concerning this clonotype: One base away lies a much larger clone, so this may be a sequencing read error. V usage is TRBV5-1 and J usage is TRBJ1-2; D call uncertain. The CDR3 contains 14 residues. Germline lookup yields CDR1 SGHRS and CDR2 YFSETQ. V dropped 4 bases and J dropped 6 bases, with 16 bases sitting between them. The CDR3 bases are TGCGCCAGCAGCGCACCGGGAGAGGGTAATGGCTACACCTTC. Its protein is CASSAPGEGNGYTF.

This chain connects TRBV4-3 to TRBJ2-1; D could derive from TRBD1 or TRBD2 (5 bases each). Per germline, CDR1 LGHNA and CDR2 YSLEER. The CDR3 sequence is 13 residues long. The germline V and J ends were trimmed by 0 bases and 13 bases, with 13 bases remaining between them. CDR3 DNA: TGCGCCAGCAGCCAAGATATTAGGGACGCTCAGTTCTTC. Residues: CASSQDIRDAQFF.

J is TRBJ2-3 and V is TRBV12-3 or TRBV12-4; D unclear. Deletions cut 5 bases from V and 2 bases from J, with 5 bases between. The CDR3 has 12 amino acids. CDR3 DNA sequence: TGTGCCAGCAGTAAGGACACAGATACGCAGTATTTT. Protein product: CASSKDTDTQYF.

CDR3 DNA sequence: TGTGCCAGCAGCCAATCCCTAGCTCCCTTGTACTTC. As protein: CASSQSLAPLYF. The V and J genes are TRBV4-2 and TRBJ2-4; tentatively, D is TRBD2 (5 bases). Germline CDR1 reads LGHNA; CDR2 reads YNFKEQ. This CDR3 region has 12 residues. V lost 2 bases to trimming and J lost 15 bases, with 14 bases between them.